These T cell receptor beta chains were read from a single sample in a study of CD8 T cells in Susac syndrome. One entry per CDR3 protein results from TCRdb running MiXCR on the immunoSEQ multiplex PCR reads. Of more than 200,000 distinct CDR3 sequences in the sample, roughly 90% were seen once. What was sequenced was CD8+ T cells from PBMCs. Receptors originate from a human donor with multiple sclerosis. Both conserved end residues are part of each CDR3. D genes are given only for firm matches. Size tells how often a clone was seen (once, few, many) or the class of an expanded clone, and some rows leave it out.

CDR3 protein: CASSWGNTEAFF
CDR3 DNA: TGTGCCAGCAGCTGGGGGAACACTGAAGCTTTCTTT
J gene: TRBJ1-1
D gene: .
V gene: TRBV5-6
clone size: .

CDR3 protein: CATSQQTVYGELFF
CDR3 DNA: TGTGCCACCAGCCAACAGACAGTTTACGGGGAGCTGTTTTTT
J gene: TRBJ2-2
D gene: .
V gene: TRBV15
clone size: .

CDR3 protein: CASSLLTRTGGPSGNTIYF
CDR3 DNA: TGCGCCAGCAGCCTTCTTACCCGGACAGGGGGCCCCTCTGGAAACACCATATATTTT
J gene: TRBJ1-3
D gene: TRBD1
V gene: TRBV4-3
clone size: .

CDR3 protein: CASSIQGVAGTFSQETQYF
CDR3 DNA: TGTGCCAGTAGTATCCAGGGGGTAGCGGGGACGTTCAGCCAAGAGACCCAGTACTTC
J gene: TRBJ2-5
D gene: .
V gene: TRBV19
clone size: .

CDR3 protein: CASRPGQLSDEKLFF
CDR3 DNA: TGTGCCAGCAGGCCGGGTCAACTTTCGGATGAAAAACTGTTTTTT
J gene: TRBJ1-4
D gene: .
V gene: TRBV6-6
clone size: .

CDR3 protein: CATSDYNTGELFF
CDR3 DNA: TGTGCCACCAGTGATTATAACACCGGGGAGCTGTTTTTT
J gene: TRBJ2-2
D gene: .
V gene: TRBV24-1
clone size: .

CDR3 protein: CSVLAGEINIQYF
CDR3 DNA: TGCAGCGTACTAGCGGGAGAGATAAACATTCAGTACTTC
J gene: TRBJ2-4
D gene: TRBD2
V gene: TRBV29-1
clone size: .

CDR3 protein: CASSQDRGQGSNEQFF
CDR3 DNA: TGCGCCAGCAGCCAAGATCGGGGACAGGGGTCCAATGAGCAGTTCTTC
J gene: TRBJ2-1
D gene: TRBD1
V gene: TRBV4-3
clone size: .

CDR3 protein: CAWSATVYNSPLHF
CDR3 DNA: TGTGCCTGGAGTGCGACAGTCTATAATTCACCCCTCCACTTT
J gene: TRBJ1-6
D gene: .
V gene: TRBV30
clone size: .

CDR3 protein: CASSFGQGHYNEQFF
CDR3 DNA: TGTGCCAGCAGCTTTGGACAGGGGCATTACAATGAGCAGTTCTTC
J gene: TRBJ2-1
D gene: TRBD1
V gene: TRBV11-2
clone size: .

CDR3 protein: CASSLVGGRNTGELFF
CDR3 DNA: TGTGCCAGCAGCTTGGTAGGGGGGCGGAACACCGGGGAGCTGTTTTTT
J gene: TRBJ2-2
D gene: .
V gene: TRBV5-4
clone size: .

CDR3 protein: CASSYGTGNYGYTF
CDR3 DNA: TGTGCCAGCAGTTATGGGACAGGGAACTATGGCTACACCTTC
J gene: TRBJ1-2
D gene: TRBD1
V gene: TRBV6-5
clone size: .

CDR3 protein: CASSGGRWGTYEQYF
CDR3 DNA: TGTGCCAGCAGCGGCGGACGGTGGGGGACCTACGAGCAGTACTTC
J gene: TRBJ2-7
D gene: .
V gene: TRBV12-3/TRBV12-4
clone size: .

CDR3 protein: CASSYSRPRGYGTDTQYF
CDR3 DNA: TGTGCCAGCAGTTACTCCCGGCCAAGGGGATATGGCACAGATACGCAGTATTTT
J gene: TRBJ2-3
D gene: .
V gene: TRBV6-5
clone size: .

CDR3 protein: CASSPGQVRDQYF
CDR3 DNA: TGCGCCAGCAGCCCGGGGCAGGTGAGGGACCAGTACTTC
J gene: TRBJ2-5
D gene: .
V gene: TRBV5-1
clone size: once

CDR3 protein: CASSDSGEQYF
CDR3 DNA: TGTGCCAGCAGTGACTCGGGAGAGCAGTACTTC
J gene: TRBJ2-7
D gene: .
V gene: TRBV6-4
clone size: .

CDR3 protein: CASSYGQAPSGNTIYF
CDR3 DNA: TGTGCCAGCAGTTACGGACAGGCACCCTCCGGAAACACCATATATTTT
J gene: TRBJ1-3
D gene: TRBD1
V gene: TRBV27
clone size: .

CDR3 protein: CASSFEREFVYEQYF
CDR3 DNA: TGTGCCAGCAGCTTCGAGCGGGAGTTTGTCTACGAGCAGTACTTC
J gene: TRBJ2-7
D gene: TRBD2
V gene: TRBV11-2
clone size: .

CDR3 protein: CASIGDVSSSGNTIYF
CDR3 DNA: TGTGCCAGCATCGGGGACGTATCTAGCTCTGGAAACACCATATATTTT
J gene: TRBJ1-3
D gene: .
V gene: TRBV2
clone size: .

CDR3 protein: CASSIYRGSGRAFF
CDR3 DNA: TGTGCCAGTAGTATTTACAGGGGCTCCGGGCGAGCTTTCTTT
J gene: TRBJ1-1
D gene: TRBD1
V gene: TRBV19
clone size: .

CDR3 protein: CASSHFRKRTARVTEAFF
CDR3 DNA: TGTGCCAGCAGCCACTTCCGGAAAAGGACAGCCCGTGTGACTGAAGCTTTCTTT
J gene: TRBJ1-1
D gene: .
V gene: TRBV11-2
clone size: .

CDR3 protein: CASLAPDSYEQYF
CDR3 DNA: TGTGCCAGCCTAGCCCCAGACTCCTACGAGCAGTACTTC
J gene: TRBJ2-7
D gene: .
V gene: TRBV2
clone size: .

CDR3 protein: CASRGAMNTEAFF
CDR3 DNA: TGTGCCAGCAGGGGGGCAATGAACACTGAAGCTTTCTTT
J gene: TRBJ1-1
D gene: .
V gene: TRBV11-2
clone size: .

CDR3 protein: CASSLADGPGYGYTF
CDR3 DNA: TGTGCCAGCAGCTTAGCGGACGGTCCCGGGTATGGCTACACCTTC
J gene: TRBJ1-2
D gene: .
V gene: TRBV7-8
clone size: .

CDR3 protein: CASSLEGTGYNEQFF
CDR3 DNA: TGTGCCAGCAGCTTAGAGGGGACAGGTTACAATGAGCAGTTCTTC
J gene: TRBJ2-1
D gene: TRBD1
V gene: TRBV7-9
clone size: .

CDR3 protein: CASSLIREGRRDTQYF
CDR3 DNA: TGTGCCAGCAGCTTGATCCGGGAGGGCCGTCGGGATACGCAGTATTTT
J gene: TRBJ2-3
D gene: TRBD2
V gene: TRBV7-2
clone size: .

CDR3 protein: CASSLLGMNTEAFF
CDR3 DNA: TGTGCCAGCAGCTTATTAGGCATGAACACTGAAGCTTTCTTT
J gene: TRBJ1-1
D gene: .
V gene: TRBV7-9
clone size: .

CDR3 protein: CASSPGLAGSARDEQFF
CDR3 DNA: TGTGCCAGTAGCCCCGGACTAGCGGGCTCCGCGCGGGATGAGCAGTTCTTC
J gene: TRBJ2-1
D gene: TRBD2
V gene: TRBV19
clone size: .

CDR3 protein: CASSLGLGPEAFF
CDR3 DNA: TGTGCCAGCAGCTTAGGCCTCGGTCCCGAAGCTTTCTTT
J gene: TRBJ1-1
D gene: .
V gene: TRBV13
clone size: .

CDR3 protein: CASSLTAGPYEQYF
CDR3 DNA: TGTGCCAGCAGCCTGACGGCAGGACCCTACGAGCAGTACTTC
J gene: TRBJ2-7
D gene: .
V gene: TRBV7-3
clone size: .

CDR3 protein: CASSFRQGDFHEQYF
CDR3 DNA: TGTGCCAGCAGTTTCCGACAGGGGGATTTCCACGAGCAGTACTTC
J gene: TRBJ2-7
D gene: TRBD1
V gene: TRBV12-3/TRBV12-4
clone size: .

CDR3 protein: CASGSGQGDSNQPQHF
CDR3 DNA: TGTGCTAGTGGTTCGGGACAGGGGGATAGCAATCAGCCCCAGCATTTT
J gene: TRBJ1-5
D gene: TRBD1
V gene: TRBV12-5
clone size: .

CDR3 protein: CASSWRGGVRGYEQYF
CDR3 DNA: TGTGCCAGCAGCTGGCGTGGGGGAGTAAGGGGCTACGAGCAGTACTTC
J gene: TRBJ2-7
D gene: .
V gene: TRBV11-2
clone size: .

CDR3 protein: CSVSAGYDNNEQFF
CDR3 DNA: TGCAGCGTTTCAGCGGGGTATGACAACAATGAGCAGTTCTTC
J gene: TRBJ2-1
D gene: TRBD2
V gene: TRBV29-1
clone size: .

CDR3 protein: CASSQDSGGELFF
CDR3 DNA: TGCGCCAGCAGCCAAGATTCTGGCGGGGAGCTGTTTTTT
J gene: TRBJ2-2
D gene: .
V gene: TRBV4-3
clone size: .

CDR3 protein: CASSLGAKLGYTF
CDR3 DNA: TGTGCCAGCAGTTTAGGGGCTAAGCTCGGCTACACCTTC
J gene: TRBJ1-2
D gene: .
V gene: TRBV12-3/TRBV12-4
clone size: .

CDR3 protein: CASSRLPPDRGAYEQYF
CDR3 DNA: TGCGCCAGCAGCCGCCTGCCCCCGGACAGGGGAGCCTACGAGCAGTACTTC
J gene: TRBJ2-7
D gene: TRBD1
V gene: TRBV4-1
clone size: .

CDR3 protein: CASSSDEEETQYF
CDR3 DNA: TGTGCCAGCAGTTCGGATGAGGAAGAGACCCAGTACTTC
J gene: TRBJ2-5
D gene: .
V gene: TRBV12-3/TRBV12-4
clone size: .

CDR3 protein: CASSPRLAGVGTGELFF
CDR3 DNA: TGTGCCAGCAGCCCACGACTAGCGGGAGTAGGGACCGGGGAGCTGTTTTTT
J gene: TRBJ2-2
D gene: TRBD2
V gene: TRBV3-1
clone size: .